This TCR beta chain is from a study of identical twins. This clonotype was picked up many times. The cDNA had a unique molecular identifier and a template-switch universal primer site. TCRdb ran MiXCR on the 5' RACE reads and lists one entry per CDR3 protein. The sample lists 350,000 to 450,000 distinct CDR3 sequences; around a sixth were seen once. Each donor was a healthy Caucasian. The germline V gene encodes CDR1 DFQATT and CDR2 SNEGSKA (reference sequence). The CDR3 runs to 14 residues. The germline V and J ends were trimmed by 2 bases and 4 bases, with 15 bases remaining between them. The clonotype comes from a man over 45 in good health. This rearrangement joins TRBV20-1 to TRBJ2-7; perhaps D is TRBD1 or TRBD2 (5 bases each). The source material was naive T cells sorted from blood. This CDR3 reads CSARSLAEGYEQYF. The CDR3, as DNA: TGCAGTGCTAGAAGCCTAGCTGAGGGGTACGAGCAGTACTTC.